The rows below give T cell receptor beta chains drawn from one sample of a study of CD8+ T cells in alopecia areata. The protocol was immunoSEQ multiplex PCR, while the TCRdb copy is restricted to in-frame clones and leaves out a portion. Among 200,000 to 250,000 clones, more than 45% were seen once, and the ten largest hold around 1.4%. Material: CD4+ T cells sorted from blood, obtained at week 4, from a patient treated with tofacitinib. The source of these receptors is a human donor with alopecia areata. The CDR3 runs from the conserved cysteine through the conserved F or W. The D gene is left open where the match is weak. A clone size is listed for some rows: how often the clone was seen (once, few, many), or a class if it is expanded.

length: 16; J: TRBJ2-1; V: TRBV5-6; size: .; D: .; DNA: TGTGCCAGCAGCGGCACCGGGACACCCTCCTACAATGAGCAGTTCTTC; CDR3: CASSGTGTPSYNEQFF
length: 15; J: TRBJ2-1; V: TRBV4-2; size: few; D: .; DNA: TGTGCCAGCAGCCAAGATGTGGGTCGTTACAATGAGCAGTTCTTC; CDR3: CASSQDVGRYNEQFF
length: 11; J: TRBJ2-7; V: TRBV29-1; size: .; D: .; DNA: TGCAGCGCATGGTTCGAGGGGGAGCAGTACTTC; CDR3: CSAWFEGEQYF
length: 15; J: TRBJ2-3; V: TRBV14; size: .; D: .; DNA: TGTGCCAGCAGCCAACTGAACAACCCCGGGGATACGCAGTATTTT; CDR3: CASSQLNNPGDTQYF
length: 12; J: TRBJ2-1; V: TRBV18; size: .; D: .; DNA: TGTGCCAGCTCGCCAATGGGGGATGAGCAGTTCTTC; CDR3: CASSPMGDEQFF
length: 19; J: TRBJ1-2; V: TRBV9; size: .; D: .; DNA: TGTGCCAGCAGCGTAGAAGGTGATGGCGACAGACGCACTAACTATGGCTACACCTTC; CDR3: CASSVEGDGDRRTNYGYTF
length: 15; J: TRBJ1-2; V: TRBV7-2; size: .; D: .; DNA: TGTGCCAGCAGCTTAGACGGCAGGACAAACTATGGCTACACCTTC; CDR3: CASSLDGRTNYGYTF
length: 13; J: TRBJ2-5; V: TRBV29-1; size: few; D: .; DNA: TGCAGCGCGCAACAGGGTTCTGGGGAGACCCAGTACTTC; CDR3: CSAQQGSGETQYF
length: 14; J: TRBJ1-1; V: TRBV5-6; size: once; D: .; DNA: TGTGCCAGCAGACGAGAGTCGGCGAACACTGAAGCTTTCTTT; CDR3: CASRRESANTEAFF
length: 16; J: TRBJ2-2; V: TRBV4-3; size: .; D: .; DNA: TGCGCCAGCAGCCAAGATCCCGGCGCGTACACCGGGGAGCTGTTTTTT; CDR3: CASSQDPGAYTGELFF
length: 15; J: TRBJ2-6; V: TRBV5-1; size: .; D: .; DNA: TGCGCCAGCAGCTTGGCGGTTTCTGGGGCCAACGTCCTGACTTTC; CDR3: CASSLAVSGANVLTF
length: 13; J: TRBJ2-5; V: TRBV5-1; size: .; D: .; DNA: TGCGCCAGCAGCTTCCGACAGTTAGAGACCCAGTACTTC; CDR3: CASSFRQLETQYF
length: 13; J: TRBJ2-6; V: TRBV29-1; size: .; D: .; DNA: TGCAGCGTTGAAGGGTCTGGGGCCAACGTCCTGACTTTC; CDR3: CSVEGSGANVLTF
length: 10; J: TRBJ2-1; V: TRBV6-6; size: .; D: .; DNA: TGTGCCAGCAGTTACGAAGTGCAGTTCTTC; CDR3: CASSYEVQFF
length: 12; J: TRBJ2-1; V: TRBV25-1; size: once; D: .; DNA: TGTGCCAGCAGTGCCACAGGGTTTAGGCAGTTCTTC; CDR3: CASSATGFRQFF
length: 10; J: TRBJ1-4; V: TRBV7-9; size: .; D: .; DNA: TGTGCCAGCGGGGGTGAAAAACTGTTTTTT; CDR3: CASGGEKLFF